This T cell receptor beta chain came from a study of blood T cell repertoires in COVID-19. Across the study: Collection of acute and convalescent COVID-19 samples took place in the United States, Italy and Spain. From T cells, B-cell-depleted T cells, or PBMCs came the material, which was cDNA or gDNA.

Authors' methods: Reference gene primer amplification yielded estimated nucleated cell counts. The assay was immunoSEQ multiplex PCR, and TCRdb's table has in-frame clones only and misses some. The DNA was the basis for D and trimming; V, J and clone size are from that table. The sample yields 350,000 to 500,000 clones, approximately 90% seen once. Germline V gene lookup returns CDR1 SEHNR and CDR2 FQNEAQ (reference sequence). The CDR3 runs to 12 residues. The V end was cut by 8 bases, the J end by 2 bases, with 8 bases between. This clone has only one observation. Enrolment of Seattle patients took place during active infection, and they were followed longitudinally.

The sequence was collected from a man aged 18-30 years with COVID-19, enrolled during active disease. This chain uses TRBV7-9 with TRBJ2-3; no reliable D call. Input material: peripheral blood. As DNA, the CDR3 is TGTGCCAGCGGCCCCTTCACAGATACGCAGTATTTT. Protein sequence: CASGPFTDTQYF.